The 27 T cell receptor beta chains reported below all come from one sample, sequenced in a study of T cell responses to AZD1222 COVID-19 vaccine. The protocol was immunoSEQ multiplex PCR, while the TCRdb copy is restricted to in-frame clones and leaves out a portion. The profile shows about 67,000 clones, roughly four fifths of them singletons. The source material was peripheral blood, sampled 28 days after the second AZD1222 dose. All receptors derive from an adult who received the AZD1222 COVID-19 vaccine.

The chain is built from TRBV27 and TRBJ1-1, with 8 bases aligning to TRBD1. In germline, CDR1 is MNHEY, CDR2 SMNVEV (reference sequence). Trimming took 5 bases from V and 11 from J; bases not matched to a gene: 13. The CDR3 has 14 residues. The chain's CDR3 is CASSRLDRGLSAFF. The DNA for the CDR3 is TGTGCCAGCAGTCGCCTAGACAGGGGCTTATCGGCTTTCTTT.

The chain links TRBV5-6 to TRBJ1-3; D is perhaps TRBD1 (5 bases). CDR3 size: 13 residues. The germline V gene encodes CDR1 SGHDT and CDR2 YYEEEE. The germline V and J ends were trimmed by 6 bases and 5 bases, with 12 bases remaining between them. Here the CDR3 reads CASKLRGRNTIYF. CDR3 in DNA: TGTGCCAGCAAACTTAGGGGCAGAAACACCATATATTTT. Supplemented by reference TRBV5-6 and TRBJ1-3, the full variable domain reads DAGVTQSPTHLIKTRGQQVTLRCSPKSGHDTVSWYQQALGQGPQFIFQYYEEEERQRGNFPDRFSGHQFPNYSSELNVNALLLGDSALYLCASKLRGRNTIYFGEGSWLTVV.

The chain combines TRBV20-1 with TRBJ1-3; D remains ambiguous. The CDR3 is made up of 13 amino acids. Trimming stripped 3 bases from V and 0 bases from J, with 6 bases between. From germline, CDR1 is DFQATT and CDR2 SNEGSKA (reference sequence). Here the CDR3 reads CSASRSSGNTIYF. CDR3 coding DNA: TGCAGTGCTAGTCGTAGCTCTGGAAACACCATATATTTT.

V gene TRBV3-1 (or the pseudogene TRBV3-2) combines with J gene TRBJ1-6, with a weak D call TRBD1 (6 bases). V was cut by 0 bases and J by 3 bases, with 12 bases left in between. Germline lookup yields CDR1 LGHDT and CDR2 YNNKEL (reference sequence). This CDR3 comprises 17 residues. CDR3: CASSQDDRIVYNSPLHF. Written as DNA, the CDR3 is TGTGCCAGCAGCCAAGATGACAGGATCGTCTATAATTCACCCCTCCACTTT.

This clone was seen only once. This chain connects TRBV5-1 to TRBJ1-2; D possibly corresponds to TRBD1 (6 bases). Germline V gene data show CDR1 as SGHRS and CDR2 as YFSETQ. The CDR3 runs to 17 residues. Trimming stripped 0 bases from V and 1 base from J, with 16 bases between. The CDR3 loop is CASSLAPRDNDNYGYTF. The DNA for the CDR3 is TGCGCCAGCAGCTTGGCCCCCCGGGACAATGATAACTATGGCTACACCTTC.

For the CDR3, the DNA is TGTGCCAGCACCCCGGGAGCCTGGGGAGCTTTCTTT. Translated, it gives CASTPGAWGAFF. The chain employs TRBV25-1 and TRBJ1-1; no definite D call. This CDR3 region has 12 residues. Trimming shortened V by 7 bases and J by 10 bases, and 16 bases separated the two germline ends. Germline CDR1 reads MGHDK; CDR2 reads SYGVNS.

The rearrangement joins TRBV5-1 to TRBJ2-6; D is unresolved. The ends were cut back, 0 bases at V and 0 bases at J, with 10 bases in the middle. This CDR3 is 17 amino acids long. Germline V CDR1 and CDR2: SGHRS, YFSETQ. The CDR3 region has the DNA TGCGCCAGCAGCTTGGAGGTATGGGGCTCTGGGGCCAACGTCCTGACTTTC. Its protein product is CASSLEVWGSGANVLTF.

The chain's CDR3 is CASSFEGSMNTEAFF. In DNA, the CDR3 is TGCGCCAGCAGCTTTGAGGGATCCATGAACACTGAAGCTTTCTTT. The rearrangement joins TRBV5-1 to TRBJ1-1; no definite D call. This CDR3 spans 15 amino acids. Trimming pared 2 bases from V and 0 bases from J, leaving 11 bases between. The germline V gene has CDR1 SGHRS and CDR2 YFSETQ.

This clone was recorded only once. The rearrangement uses TRBV10-1 and TRBJ1-1; possibly TRBD1 for D (5 bases). V gave up 6 bases and J gave up 7 bases, with 15 bases separating them. The germline V gene has CDR1 WNHNN and CDR2 SYGVQD (reference sequence). The CDR3 is 13 residues long. CDR3 coding DNA: TGCGCCAGCAGGGCAGGGTGGAATGGTGAAGCTTTCTTT. Its translation is CASRAGWNGEAFF.

The chain links TRBV18 to TRBJ1-2; no clear D. The CDR3 consists of 13 residues. Trimming stripped 3 bases from V and 4 bases from J, with 9 bases between. Germline values: CDR1 KGHSH, CDR2 LQKENI. The CDR3 region has the DNA TGTGCCAGCTCACCGGGGTTTTCCTATGGCTACACCTTC. As protein: CASSPGFSYGYTF.

V and J are TRBV4-3 and TRBJ1-1; perhaps TRBD1 as D (5 bases). The CDR3 is made up of 15 amino acids. Trimming shortened V by 0 bases and J by 5 bases, and 13 bases separated the two germline ends. The germline V gene has CDR1 LGHNA and CDR2 YSLEER. The CDR3 spells CASSQEEGWGTEAFF. In nucleotides, the CDR3 is TGCGCCAGCAGCCAAGAAGAGGGTTGGGGGACTGAAGCTTTCTTT.

V usage is TRBV3-1 (or the pseudogene TRBV3-2) and J usage is TRBJ2-5; TRBD2 might be the D (6 bases). V was shortened by 4 bases and J by 5 bases, with 14 bases between the two germline ends. Germline CDR1 is LGHDT and CDR2 is YNNKEL (reference sequence). The CDR3 contains 14 residues. The CDR3 bases are TGTGCCAGCAGCCCCCCTACTAGCAGGGAGACCCAGTACTTC. Protein product: CASSPPTSRETQYF.

J is TRBJ2-4 and V is TRBV19, with D tentatively TRBD1 (6 bases). Germline CDR1 and CDR2: LNHDA and SQIVND (reference sequence). V lost 5 bases, J lost 3 bases, and 11 bases lay in between. The CDR3 runs 14 residues. CDR3 region: CASSVTGSKNIQYF. For the CDR3, the DNA is TGTGCCAGTAGTGTGACAGGCAGCAAAAACATTCAGTACTTC.

CDR3 sequence (DNA): TGTGCCAGCAGCCAACAGGGCACTGAAGCTTTCTTT. It is translated as CASSQQGTEAFF. The rearrangement uses TRBV3-1 (or the pseudogene TRBV3-2) and TRBJ1-1; a possible D gene is TRBD1 (5 bases). Per germline, CDR1 LGHDT and CDR2 YNNKEL (reference sequence). This CDR3 comprises 12 residues. Trimming removed 2 bases from V and 4 bases from J, with 5 bases in between.

The chain recombines TRBV6-5 with TRBJ2-7; 7 nucleotides match TRBD1. V was clipped by 0 bases and J by 6 bases; unmatched bases: 5. Per the germline V gene, CDR1 is MNHEY and CDR2 is SVGAGI. The CDR3 loop spans 14 amino acids. Here the CDR3 reads CASSYSPTGREQYF. In nucleotides, the CDR3 is TGTGCCAGCAGTTACTCCCCGACAGGGCGCGAGCAGTACTTC.

The V and J genes are TRBV3-1 (or the pseudogene TRBV3-2) and TRBJ2-3; weak D call: TRBD2 (5 bases). This CDR3 region has 15 residues. Germline V CDR1 and CDR2: LGHDT, YNNKEL (reference sequence). V was clipped by 4 bases and J by 7 bases, with 18 bases between them. CDR3 coding DNA: TGTGCCAGCAGCCTATTCCCGGGAATAGGGTATACGCAGTATTTT. Its protein product is CASSLFPGIGYTQYF.

V and J are TRBV19 and TRBJ2-7; the match to TRBD2 covers 11 bases. This CDR3 is built from 14 residues. The germline V gene encodes CDR1 LNHDA and CDR2 SQIVND (reference sequence). After removal of 8 bases from V and 1 base from J, the junction contained 4 bases not matched to a gene. The CDR3 here is CASSLAGGSYEQYF. In DNA form, the CDR3 reads TGTGCCAGTTCCTTAGCGGGGGGGTCCTACGAGCAGTACTTC.

The chain combines TRBV4-2 with TRBJ1-1, with a possible D match to TRBD1 (5 bases). In germline, CDR1 is LGHNA, CDR2 YNFKEQ. Trimming took 0 bases from V and 3 from J, leaving 14 bases between them. The CDR3 loop spans 16 amino acids. The CDR3 region is CASSQEAEGVDTEAFF. In DNA, the CDR3 is TGTGCCAGCAGCCAAGAAGCGGAAGGGGTGGACACTGAAGCTTTCTTT.

The DNA for the CDR3 is TGTGCCAGCAGTTTGGGGTCGGGGGGGTCCTACGAGCAGTACTTC. It translates to CASSLGSGGSYEQYF. V is TRBV27 and J is TRBJ2-7, with 8 bases matching TRBD2. The CDR3 contains 15 residues. CDR1 and CDR2 (germline): MNHEY, SMNVEV (reference sequence). Unmatched junction bases numbered 5, after V lost 3 bases and J lost 1 base.

The CDR3 loop reads CASSPTETGYSNQPQHF. In DNA form, the CDR3 reads TGTGCCAGCAGCCCCACCGAGACAGGGTATAGCAATCAGCCCCAGCATTTT. The chain links TRBV5-6 to TRBJ1-5, with 7 bases that match TRBD1. The trim removed 4 bases at V and 0 bases at J, leaving 10 bases unmatched. The germline V gene encodes CDR1 SGHDT and CDR2 YYEEEE. The CDR3 runs to 17 residues.

This sequence joins TRBV6-2 or TRBV6-3 and TRBJ1-6; no reliable D call. The germline V gene encodes CDR1 MNHEY and CDR2 SVGEGT. V was trimmed by 0 bases and J by 9 bases, leaving 9 bases between them. This CDR3 is built from 14 residues. CDR3 sequence reads: CASSYSATSSPLHF. CDR3 in DNA: TGTGCCAGCAGTTACTCGGCTACTTCTTCACCCCTCCACTTT.

The rearrangement links TRBV6-5 to TRBJ2-5; D possibly matches TRBD1 or TRBD2 (5 bases each). Germline loops: CDR1 MNHEY, CDR2 SVGAGI. The V end lost 6 bases, the J end lost 4 bases, and 12 bases lay between the germline ends. The length of the CDR3 is 13 residues. The CDR3 nucleotides read TGTGCCAGCAGGGGGATGGGGGTAGAGACCCAGTACTTC. It is translated as CASRGMGVETQYF.

The V call is TRBV10-2, the J call TRBJ1-3; unclear D gene. The CDR3 is 13 amino acids. Trimming removed 6 bases from V and 3 bases from J, with 9 bases in between. From germline, CDR1 is WSHSY and CDR2 SAAADI. The CDR3 protein is CASSPGSGNTIYF. Written as DNA, the CDR3 is TGCGCCAGCAGCCCCGGTAGTGGAAACACCATATATTTT.

This chain joins TRBV24-1 and TRBJ1-5; the match to TRBD1 covers 10 bases. The V gene's germline CDR1 is KGHDR and CDR2 SFDVKD. The CDR3 has 14 amino acids. V lost 9 bases, J lost 3 bases, and 4 bases stayed unmatched. Written as DNA, the CDR3 is TGTGCCACCGGACGACAGGGGGCCAATCAGCCCCAGCATTTT. Translating it yields CATGRQGANQPQHF.

This chain joins TRBV6-2 or TRBV6-3 and TRBJ2-1; no clear D. The length of the CDR3 is 17 residues. V was pared by 3 bases and J by 4 bases, with 19 bases between. Per the germline V gene, CDR1 is MNHEY and CDR2 is SVGEGT. The CDR3 region is CASSYGLSAQIYNEQFF. The CDR3 DNA reads as TGTGCCAGCAGTTATGGTTTGAGCGCTCAAATTTACAATGAGCAGTTCTTC.

This sequence joins TRBV5-6 and TRBJ2-2; a possible D gene is TRBD2 (5 bases). CDR3 length: 16 amino acids. V dropped 5 bases and J dropped 1 base, with 15 bases sitting between them. The germline V gene has CDR1 SGHDT and CDR2 YYEEEE. The CDR3 region has the DNA TGTGCCAGCAGTTCTGTGGGGAGCAGGAACACCGGGGAGCTGTTTTTT. The encoded protein is CASSSVGSRNTGELFF.

The chain uses TRBV18 and TRBJ2-2, with TRBD1 matching 7 bases. This CDR3 is 15 amino acids long. The germline CDR1 and CDR2 sequences are KGHSH and LQKENI. The V gene end was trimmed by 2 bases and the J gene end by 5 bases; junction bases not matched to a gene: 5. CDR3 nucleotides: TGTGCCAGCTCACCAAGACAGGGACATACCGGGGAGCTGTTTTTT. It codes for CASSPRQGHTGELFF.